A single sample gave rise to the 5 T cell receptor beta chains below, sequenced in a study of blood T cell repertoires in COVID-19. Data came from immunoSEQ multiplex PCR; TCRdb stores just in-frame clones and leaves some out. The sample carries about 190,000 clones, 70% to 80% recorded once. Sequenced sample: peripheral blood. These TCRs come from a man in his fifties or sixties who had recovered from COVID-19.

This clone was found a few times. The rearrangement uses TRBV4-3 and TRBJ2-1; 7 nucleotides align to TRBD2. The CDR3 totals 15 residues. V dropped 1 base and J dropped 8; count of bases not matched to a gene: 8. Germline CDR1 reads LGHNA; CDR2 reads YSLEER. In DNA form, the CDR3 reads TGCGCCAGCAGCCAAGGATCAGCAGCGGGACATGAGCAGTTCTTC. Translated: CASSQGSAAGHEQFF.

This clone was observed a handful of times. The chain has TRBV30 and TRBJ1-3; the D gene is possibly TRBD1 (5 bases). Per germline, CDR1 GTSNPN and CDR2 SVGIG (reference sequence). The CDR3 has 15 amino acids. The ends were cut back, 4 bases at V and 2 bases at J, with 15 bases in the middle. The CDR3 coding sequence is TGTGCCTGGACCCCGGAGGGGCTCACTGGAAACACCATATATTTT. Protein product: CAWTPEGLTGNTIYF.

CDR3 sequence reads: CASIPGTRLLYNEQFF. For the CDR3, the DNA is TGTGCCAGCATCCCCGGGACTAGACTATTATACAATGAGCAGTTCTTC. The genes are TRBV6-2 or TRBV6-3 and TRBJ2-1, with TRBD2 matching over 8 bases. Unmatched junction bases numbered 12, after V lost 7 bases and J lost 4 bases. This CDR3 is 16 amino acids long. Looked up from germline, CDR1 is MNHEY and CDR2 is SVGEGT.

The V gene is TRBV3-1 (or the pseudogene TRBV3-2), the J gene TRBJ2-3; D is uncertain. Trimming stripped 2 bases from V and 6 bases from J, with 12 bases between. This CDR3 is built from 14 residues. Germline V gene lookup returns CDR1 LGHDT and CDR2 YNNKEL (reference sequence). The CDR3 region has the DNA TGTGCCAGCAGCCAATTCCAGGCAACTGATACGCAGTATTTT. Residues: CASSQFQATDTQYF.

V is TRBV30 and J is TRBJ2-7; 13 bases match TRBD2. Germline assignment: CDR1 GTSNPN and CDR2 SVGIG (reference sequence). This CDR3 is 15 amino acids long. V lost 0 bases to trimming and J lost 2 bases; unmatched junction nucleotides: 1. CDR3 sequence (DNA): TGTGCCTGGAGTGTAGGGACTAGCGGGGCCTACGAGCAGTACTTC. Amino acid sequence: CAWSVGTSGAYEQYF.